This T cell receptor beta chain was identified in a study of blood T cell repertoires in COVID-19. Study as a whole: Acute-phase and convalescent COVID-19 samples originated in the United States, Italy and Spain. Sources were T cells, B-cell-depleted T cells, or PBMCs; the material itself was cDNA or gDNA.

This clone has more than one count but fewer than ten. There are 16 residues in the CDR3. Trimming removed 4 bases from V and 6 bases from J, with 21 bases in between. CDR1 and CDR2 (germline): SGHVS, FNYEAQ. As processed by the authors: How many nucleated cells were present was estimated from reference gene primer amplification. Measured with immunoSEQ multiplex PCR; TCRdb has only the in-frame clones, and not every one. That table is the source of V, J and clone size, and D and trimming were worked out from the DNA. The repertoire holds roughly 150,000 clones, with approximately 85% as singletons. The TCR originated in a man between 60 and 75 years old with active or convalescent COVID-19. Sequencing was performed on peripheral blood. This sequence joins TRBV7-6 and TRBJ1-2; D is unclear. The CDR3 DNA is TGTGCCAGCAGCTCCTCTGGCGGGATCGGCGCGAATGGCTACACCTTC. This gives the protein CASSSSGGIGANGYTF.